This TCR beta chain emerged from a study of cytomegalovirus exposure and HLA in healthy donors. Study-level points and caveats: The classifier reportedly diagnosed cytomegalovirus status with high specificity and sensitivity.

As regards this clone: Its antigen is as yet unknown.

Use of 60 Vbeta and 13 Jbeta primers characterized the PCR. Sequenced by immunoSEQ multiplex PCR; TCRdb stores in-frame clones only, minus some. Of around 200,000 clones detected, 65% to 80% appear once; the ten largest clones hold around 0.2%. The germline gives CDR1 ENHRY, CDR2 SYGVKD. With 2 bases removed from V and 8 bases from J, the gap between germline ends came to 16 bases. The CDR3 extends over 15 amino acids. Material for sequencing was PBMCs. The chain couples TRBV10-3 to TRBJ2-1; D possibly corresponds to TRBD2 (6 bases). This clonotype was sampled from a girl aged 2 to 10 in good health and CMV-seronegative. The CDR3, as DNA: TGTGCCATCAGTGAGCCTGCGGGAACTGGCGATGAGCAGTTCTTC. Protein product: CAISEPAGTGDEQFF.